The 22 T cell receptor beta chains given below trace back to one sample, sequenced in a study of early T cells in non-severe SARS-CoV-2 infection. Each CDR3 protein gets one entry after TCRdb re-called the 5' RACE reads with MiXCR. The sample contains around 78,000 distinct CDR3 sequences, about 9.4% of which appear only once. The sequencing here drew on whole blood, taken at baseline. These receptors came from an adult who was a healthcare worker with PCR-confirmed SARS-CoV-2 infection or an uninfected control (not recorded which).

The gene calls are TRBV30 and TRBJ2-7; D remains ambiguous. CDR3 length equals 12 residues. With 1 base removed from V and 2 bases from J, the gap between germline ends came to 6 bases. The germline gives CDR1 GTSNPN, CDR2 SVGIG (reference sequence). CDR3 loop: CAWSDAAYEQYF. CDR3 coding DNA: TGTGCCTGGAGTGACGCGGCCTACGAGCAGTACTTC.

The chain has TRBV29-1 and TRBJ1-1; D might be TRBD1 (6 bases). The CDR3 totals 14 residues. The V end lost 3 bases, the J end lost 4 bases, and 15 bases lay between the germline ends. The germline CDR1 and CDR2 sequences are SQVTM and ANQGSEA. This chain's CDR3 is CSVESTGRITEAFF. CDR3 DNA sequence: TGCAGCGTTGAGTCTACAGGGCGAATCACTGAAGCTTTCTTT.

This chain joins TRBV12-3 or TRBV12-4 and TRBJ1-2; 11 positions match TRBD1. The CDR3 contains 15 residues. The trim removed 4 bases at V and 7 bases at J, leaving 8 bases unmatched. Here the CDR3 DNA reads TGTGCCAGCAGTTATGGGACAGGGGGATTAAGTGGCTACACCTTC. Translation gives CASSYGTGGLSGYTF.

This chain links TRBV3-1 with TRBJ2-5; 7 bases agree with TRBD2. Germline V lookup: CDR1 LGHDT, CDR2 YNNKEL (reference sequence). The CDR3 has 18 amino acids. Unmatched junction bases numbered 16, after V lost 1 base and J lost 5 bases. In DNA, the CDR3 is TGTGCCAGCAGCCAAGGGATTTCCGGGACTACCGCCAGTGAGACCCAGTACTTC. Translation gives CASSQGISGTTASETQYF.

This clonotype occurred many times. The chain couples TRBV20-1 to TRBJ2-1, with no clear D. The CDR3 runs to 17 residues. V lost 3 bases, J lost 0 bases, and 18 bases lay in between. Germline V gives CDR1 DFQATT, CDR2 SNEGSKA (reference sequence). The CDR3 nucleotides are TGCAGTGCTAGTTCTCGGCCAGGCTACCCCTCCTACAATGAGCAGTTCTTC. Its protein product is CSASSRPGYPSYNEQFF.

V gene TRBV18 combines with J gene TRBJ2-7; the match to TRBD2 covers 8 bases. Germline V CDR1 and CDR2: KGHSH, LQKENI. With V trimmed by 5 bases and J by 2 bases, 8 bases remained unmatched. The CDR3 length is 15 residues. The CDR3, as DNA: TGTGCCAGCTCATGGACTAGCCAAGGGACCTACGAGCAGTACTTC. This sequence encodes CASSWTSQGTYEQYF.

This clonotype was detected ten times or more. The chain is built from TRBV14 and TRBJ2-7, with 12 bases matching TRBD2. This CDR3 region has 17 residues. V lost 0 bases and J lost 1; bases outside the gene matches: 4. Germline V gene sequence: CDR1 SGHDN, CDR2 FVKESK. The CDR3 sequence: CASSQEGGLAGSYEQYF. The CDR3, as DNA: TGTGCCAGCAGCCAAGAGGGTGGACTAGCGGGGTCCTACGAGCAGTACTTC.

The chain links TRBV6-5 to TRBJ2-3; 11 bases fit TRBD1. The CDR3 totals 16 residues. Germline CDR1 reads MNHEY; CDR2 reads SVGAGI. With V trimmed by 0 bases and J by 3 bases, 2 bases remained unmatched. This CDR3 is CASSYSGTGGTDTQYF. The CDR3 region has the DNA TGTGCCAGCAGTTACTCCGGGACAGGGGGAACAGATACGCAGTATTTT.

This clonotype was seen many times. This chain links TRBV6-1 with TRBJ1-4; no clear D. Germline CDR1 is MNHNS and CDR2 is SASEGT. V lost 2 bases to trimming and J lost 1 base, with 5 bases between them. The CDR3 has 14 amino acids. The CDR3 DNA sequence: TGTGCCAGCAGTGAATGGGGAACTAATGAAAAACTGTTTTTT. Its protein product is CASSEWGTNEKLFF.

This clonotype was counted many times. This chain joins TRBV7-3 and TRBJ2-3; D is uncertain. The germline V gene has CDR1 SGHTA and CDR2 FQGTGA. The length of the CDR3 is 17 residues. V was trimmed by 5 bases and J by 0 bases, leaving 18 bases between them. CDR3 loop: CASSANPSRASTDTQYF. For the CDR3, the DNA is TGTGCCAGCAGCGCGAACCCCTCGCGAGCGAGCACAGATACGCAGTATTTT.

V is TRBV5-1 and J is TRBJ2-1, with 9 bases that match TRBD1. This CDR3 comprises 15 residues. Germline assignment: CDR1 SGHRS and CDR2 YFSETQ. Losses at the gene ends were 2 bases for V and 7 bases for J; bases not matched to a gene: 7. The CDR3 nucleotides are TGCGCCAGCAGCTTCGCCGGGACAGGGAAGAATGAGCAGTTCTTC. This sequence encodes CASSFAGTGKNEQFF.

As for this clonotype: A single base separates this from a much larger clone, so it may be a read error. This chain joins TRBV19 and TRBJ2-1; 7 bases map to TRBD1. This CDR3 contains 15 residues. Per the germline V gene, CDR1 is LNHDA and CDR2 is SQIVND (reference sequence). V lost 6 bases, J lost 1 base, and 6 bases stayed unmatched. CDR3 region: CASRRGQPSYNEQFF. In DNA form, the CDR3 reads TGTGCCAGTAGAAGGGGACAGCCTTCCTACAATGAGCAGTTCTTC.

In this sample, this clonotype turned up many times. The chain couples TRBV7-2 to TRBJ2-7; 7 bases match TRBD1. The germline gives CDR1 SGHTA, CDR2 FQGNSA. CDR3 size: 14 residues. With V trimmed by 4 bases and J by 7 bases, 10 bases remained unmatched. The CDR3 region has the DNA TGTGCCAGCAGCTCACGGACAGGCCTTGGAGAGCAGTACTTC. Its protein is CASSSRTGLGEQYF.

The DNA for the CDR3 is TGCGCCAGCACCTTCGGTCCCCAGGGGACTGAAGCTTTCTTT. It translates to CASTFGPQGTEAFF. The genes are TRBV4-1 and TRBJ1-1; D is perhaps TRBD1 (6 bases). V shed 7 bases and J shed 5 bases, with 17 bases lying between them. The germline gives CDR1 MGHRA, CDR2 YSYEKL. The CDR3 contains 14 residues.

V and J are TRBV12-3 or TRBV12-4 and TRBJ2-5; 11 positions match TRBD2. The J segment lost 5 bases and the V segment lost 1 base, leaving 9 bases of the junction unmatched. This CDR3 has 17 amino acids. The CDR3 sequence: CASSLVRSGGAGETQYF. In DNA form, the CDR3 reads TGTGCCAGCAGTTTAGTCCGTAGCGGGGGGGCTGGGGAGACCCAGTACTTC.

The chain carries TRBV11-2 and TRBJ1-2; D not certain. Trimming stripped 4 bases from V and 7 bases from J, with 25 bases between. Germline lookup yields CDR1 SGHAT and CDR2 FQNNGV. The CDR3 covers 17 residues. CDR3 in amino acids: CASSSNRRSGDRAGYTF. CDR3 nucleotides: TGTGCCAGCAGCTCTAATCGCCGTAGCGGGGATAGGGCTGGCTACACCTTC.

A few counts support this clonotype. The chain uses TRBV3-1 and TRBJ1-5; D is undetermined. The germline gives CDR1 LGHDT, CDR2 YNNKEL (reference sequence). Trimming pared 5 bases from V and 3 bases from J, leaving 8 bases between. The CDR3 contains 13 residues. As DNA, the CDR3 is TGTGCCAGCAGCTTGGATACCAATCAGCCCCAGCATTTT. This sequence encodes CASSLDTNQPQHF.

Ten or more counts support this clonotype. The chain couples TRBV24-1 to TRBJ2-1, with D unclear. V was clipped by 3 bases and J by 9 bases, with 8 bases between them. Germline loops: CDR1 KGHDR, CDR2 SFDVKD. CDR3 length: 12 residues. The CDR3 here is CATSDTRIEQFF. Here the CDR3 DNA reads TGTGCCACCAGTGATACCCGGATTGAGCAGTTCTTC.

This clonotype came up a few times. J is TRBJ2-7 and V is TRBV28; possibly TRBD1 for D (5 bases). CDR1 is MDHEN and CDR2 is SYDVKM in the germline V gene. V lost 5 bases and J lost 3, with 8 bases in between. The CDR3 is made up of 12 amino acids. Here the CDR3 reads CASSQGVYEQYF. The CDR3 DNA reads as TGTGCCAGCAGTCAAGGGGTCTACGAGCAGTACTTC.

The sample holds many counts of this clonotype. The chain recombines TRBV11-2 with TRBJ2-1, with 13 bases identical to TRBD2. V trimming: 5 bases; J trimming: 4 bases; junction bases outside the gene matches: 8. The length of the CDR3 is 17 residues. Germline lookup yields CDR1 SGHAT and CDR2 FQNNGV. CDR3 DNA: TGTGCCAGCAGCGAAACTAGCGGGGGGGCCAGGTACAATGAGCAGTTCTTC. This encodes CASSETSGGARYNEQFF.

In this sample, this clonotype turned up a few times. This chain links TRBV6-2 or TRBV6-3 with TRBJ1-4; D perhaps matches TRBD1 (6 bases). This CDR3 contains 14 residues. Germline lookup yields CDR1 MNHEY and CDR2 SVGEGT. V shed 2 bases and J shed 10 bases, with 14 bases lying between them. CDR3 in DNA: TGTGCCAGCAGTTACCAGGGACATTCGGTAAAACTGTTTTTT. It specifies CASSYQGHSVKLFF.

This clonotype was detected a few times. The gene calls are TRBV5-1 and TRBJ2-2, with D perhaps matching TRBD1 (6 bases). CDR3 length equals 15 residues. V lost 4 bases and J lost 2, with 12 bases in between. Per the germline V gene, CDR1 is SGHRS and CDR2 is YFSETQ. The CDR3 sequence: CASSRTVGNTGELFF. The CDR3 DNA follows: TGCGCCAGCAGCCGGACAGTTGGCAACACCGGGGAGCTGTTTTTT.